Reported below is one T cell receptor (beta chain). Trimming cost V 5 bases and J 3 bases; bases outside gene matches: 4. The CDR3 is made up of 15 amino acids. Germline CDR1 reads SGHVS; CDR2 reads FNYEAQ. The data were taken from a study of blood T cell repertoires in COVID-19. About the research overall: Researchers got acute and convalescent COVID-19 samples from the United States, Italy and Spain. Sources were T cells, B-cell-depleted T cells, or PBMCs; the material itself was cDNA or gDNA.

Produced via immunoSEQ multiplex PCR; TCRdb's table is partial and in-frame only. The repertoire includes 70,000 to 75,000 clones, 88% of them detected once, and about 4.6% sits in the top ten. The source is a human donor in a cohort sampled during active COVID-19. The rearrangement uses TRBV7-6 and TRBJ2-7, with 13 bases aligning to TRBD2. The sample consisted of peripheral blood. CDR3 bases: TGTGCCAGCAGCCGGGGACTAGCGGGATTCTACGAGCAGTACTTC. Its protein product is CASSRGLAGFYEQYF.